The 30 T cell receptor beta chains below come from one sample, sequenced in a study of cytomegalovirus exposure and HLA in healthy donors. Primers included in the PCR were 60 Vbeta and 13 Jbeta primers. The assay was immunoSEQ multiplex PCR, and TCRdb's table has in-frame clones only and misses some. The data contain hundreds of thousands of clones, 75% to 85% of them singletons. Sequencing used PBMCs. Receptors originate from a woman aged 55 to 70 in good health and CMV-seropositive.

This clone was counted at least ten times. CDR3 sequence reads: CASSLILAGADTGELFF. CDR3 sequence (DNA): TGTGCCAGCAGTTTAATCCTAGCGGGAGCAGACACCGGGGAGCTGTTTTTT. The chain is built from TRBV27 and TRBJ2-2; TRBD2 matches at 10 bases. This CDR3 has 17 residues. Looked up from germline, CDR1 is MNHEY and CDR2 is SMNVEV (reference sequence). The junction had 6 bases not matched to a gene; V was cut back by 2 bases and J by 3 bases.

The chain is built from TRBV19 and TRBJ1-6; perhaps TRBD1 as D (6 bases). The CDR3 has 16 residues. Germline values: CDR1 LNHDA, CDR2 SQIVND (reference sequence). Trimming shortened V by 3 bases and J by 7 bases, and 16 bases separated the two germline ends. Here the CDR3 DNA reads TGTGCCAGTAGTATGAGGGGGGGAGGTGGAAATTCACCCCTCCACTTT. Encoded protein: CASSMRGGGGNSPLHF.

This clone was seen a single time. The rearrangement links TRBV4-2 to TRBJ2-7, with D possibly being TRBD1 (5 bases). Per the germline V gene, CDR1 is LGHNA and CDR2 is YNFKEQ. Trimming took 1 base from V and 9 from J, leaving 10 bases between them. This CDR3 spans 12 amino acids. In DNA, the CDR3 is TGTGCCAGCAGCCAAGGGACACTGCGGCAGTACTTC. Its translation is CASSQGTLRQYF.

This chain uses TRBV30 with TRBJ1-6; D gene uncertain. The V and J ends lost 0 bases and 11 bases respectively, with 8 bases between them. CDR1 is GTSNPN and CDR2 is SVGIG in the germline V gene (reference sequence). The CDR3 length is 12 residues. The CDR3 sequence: CAWSVGKPPLHF. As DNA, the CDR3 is TGTGCCTGGAGTGTGGGCAAACCACCCCTCCACTTT.

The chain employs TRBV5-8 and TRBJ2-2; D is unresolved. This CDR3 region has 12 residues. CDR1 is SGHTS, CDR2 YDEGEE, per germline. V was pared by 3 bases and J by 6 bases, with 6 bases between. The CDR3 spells CASSSDSGELFF. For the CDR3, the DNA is TGTGCCAGCAGCTCCGACTCCGGGGAGCTGTTTTTT.

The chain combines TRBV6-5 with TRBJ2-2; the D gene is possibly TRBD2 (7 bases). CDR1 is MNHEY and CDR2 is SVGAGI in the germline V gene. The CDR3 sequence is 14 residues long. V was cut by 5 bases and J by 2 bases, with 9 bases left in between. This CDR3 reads CASSPGGNTGELFF. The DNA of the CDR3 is TGTGCCAGCAGTCCGGGGGGCAACACCGGGGAGCTGTTTTTT.

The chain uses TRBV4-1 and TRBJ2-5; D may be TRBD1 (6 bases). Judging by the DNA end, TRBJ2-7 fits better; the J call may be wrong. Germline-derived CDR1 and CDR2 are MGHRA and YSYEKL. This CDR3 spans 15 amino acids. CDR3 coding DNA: TGCGCCAGCAGCCAAGGAGAGGACAGTTCCTACGAGCAGTACTTC. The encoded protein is CASSQGEDSSYEQYF.

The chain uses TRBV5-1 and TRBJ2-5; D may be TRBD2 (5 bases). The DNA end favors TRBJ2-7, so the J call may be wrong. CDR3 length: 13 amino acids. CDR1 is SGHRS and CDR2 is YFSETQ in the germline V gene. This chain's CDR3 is CASSFAGSYEQYF. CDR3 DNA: TGCGCCAGCAGCTTTGCGGGCTCCTACGAGCAGTACTTC.

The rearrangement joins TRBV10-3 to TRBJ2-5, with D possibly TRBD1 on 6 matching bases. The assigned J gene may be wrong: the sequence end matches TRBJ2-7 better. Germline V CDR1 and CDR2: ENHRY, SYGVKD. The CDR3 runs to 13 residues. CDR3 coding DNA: TGTGCCATCAGTCTACAGGGACCTCTCGAGCAGTACTTC. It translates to CAISLQGPLEQYF.

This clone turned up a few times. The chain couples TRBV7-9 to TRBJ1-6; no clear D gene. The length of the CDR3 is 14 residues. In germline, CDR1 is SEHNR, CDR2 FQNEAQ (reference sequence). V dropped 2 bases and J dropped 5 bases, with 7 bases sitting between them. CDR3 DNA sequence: TGTGCCAGCAGCTTAACAGCAGATAATTCACCCCTCCACTTT. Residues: CASSLTADNSPLHF.

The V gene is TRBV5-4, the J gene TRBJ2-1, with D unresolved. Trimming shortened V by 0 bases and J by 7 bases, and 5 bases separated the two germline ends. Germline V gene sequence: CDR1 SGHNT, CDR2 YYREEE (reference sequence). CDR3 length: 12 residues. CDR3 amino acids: CASSLDSNEQFF. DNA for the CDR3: TGTGCCAGCAGCTTGGACTCGAATGAGCAGTTCTTC. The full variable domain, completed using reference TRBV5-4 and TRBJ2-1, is ETGVTQSPTHLIKTRGQQVTLRCSSQSGHNTVSWYQQALGQGPQFIFQYYREEENGRGNFPPRFSGLQFPNYSSELNVNALELDDSALYLCASSLDSNEQFFGPGTRLTVL.

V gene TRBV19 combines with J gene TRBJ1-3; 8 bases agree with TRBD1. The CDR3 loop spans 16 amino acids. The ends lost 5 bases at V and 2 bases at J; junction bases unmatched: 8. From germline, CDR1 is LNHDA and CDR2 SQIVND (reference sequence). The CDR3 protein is CASSPEGQGAGNTIYF. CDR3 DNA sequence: TGTGCCAGTAGTCCTGAAGGACAGGGTGCTGGAAACACCATATATTTT.

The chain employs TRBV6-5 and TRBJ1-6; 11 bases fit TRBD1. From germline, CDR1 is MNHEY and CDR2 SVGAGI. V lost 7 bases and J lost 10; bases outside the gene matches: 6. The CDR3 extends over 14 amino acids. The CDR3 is CASTTGQGASPLHF. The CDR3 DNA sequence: TGTGCCAGCACTACCGGACAGGGGGCCTCACCCCTCCACTTT.

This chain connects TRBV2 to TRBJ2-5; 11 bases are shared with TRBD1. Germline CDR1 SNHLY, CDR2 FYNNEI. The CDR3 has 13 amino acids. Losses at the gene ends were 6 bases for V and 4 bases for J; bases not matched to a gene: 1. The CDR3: CASRGTGGETQYF. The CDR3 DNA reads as TGTGCCAGCAGGGGGACAGGGGGAGAGACCCAGTACTTC.

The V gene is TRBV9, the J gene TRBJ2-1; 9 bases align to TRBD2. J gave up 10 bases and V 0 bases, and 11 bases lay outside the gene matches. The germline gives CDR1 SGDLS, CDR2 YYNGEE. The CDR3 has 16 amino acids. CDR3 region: CASSVETSGPRGEQFF. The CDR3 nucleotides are TGTGCCAGCAGCGTAGAAACTAGCGGGCCCCGCGGGGAGCAGTTCTTC.

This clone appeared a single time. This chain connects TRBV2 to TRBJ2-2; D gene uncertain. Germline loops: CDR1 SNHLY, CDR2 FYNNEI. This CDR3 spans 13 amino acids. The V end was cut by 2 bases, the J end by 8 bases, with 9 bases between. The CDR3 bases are TGTGCCAGCAGTGAATCGTGGGCGGGGGAGCTGTTTTTT. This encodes CASSESWAGELFF.

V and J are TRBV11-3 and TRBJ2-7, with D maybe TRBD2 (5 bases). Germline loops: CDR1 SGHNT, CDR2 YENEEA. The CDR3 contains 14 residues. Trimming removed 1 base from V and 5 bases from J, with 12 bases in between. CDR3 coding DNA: TGTGCCAGCAGCTTAGGGTTTAAGGGAGACGAGCAGTACTTC. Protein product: CASSLGFKGDEQYF.

The CDR3 DNA follows: TGTGCCAGCAGCGTGCCTCCTTCCGGGATCAAAAACATTCAGTACTTC. It translates to CASSVPPSGIKNIQYF. This chain uses TRBV7-9 with TRBJ2-4; D might be TRBD2 (5 bases). The ends were cut back, 5 bases at V and 3 bases at J, with 17 bases in the middle. The CDR3 contains 16 residues. Germline V lookup: CDR1 SEHNR, CDR2 FQNEAQ (reference sequence).

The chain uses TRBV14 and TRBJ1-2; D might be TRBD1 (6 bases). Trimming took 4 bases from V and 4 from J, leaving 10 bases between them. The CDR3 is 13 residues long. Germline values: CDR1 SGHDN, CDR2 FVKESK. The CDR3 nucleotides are TGTGCCAGCAGCCCGGACAGCTTCTATGGCTACACCTTC. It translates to CASSPDSFYGYTF.

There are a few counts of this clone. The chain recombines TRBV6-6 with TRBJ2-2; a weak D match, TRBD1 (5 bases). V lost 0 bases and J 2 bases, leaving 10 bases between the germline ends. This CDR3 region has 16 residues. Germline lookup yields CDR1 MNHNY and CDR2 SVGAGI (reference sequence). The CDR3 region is CASSYSPGYNTGELFF. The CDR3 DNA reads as TGTGCCAGCAGTTACTCGCCAGGGTATAACACCGGGGAGCTGTTTTTT.

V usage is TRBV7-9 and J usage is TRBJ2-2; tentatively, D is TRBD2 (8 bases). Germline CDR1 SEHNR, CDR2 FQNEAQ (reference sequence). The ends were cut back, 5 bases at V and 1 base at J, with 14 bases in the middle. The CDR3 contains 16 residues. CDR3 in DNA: TGTGCCAGCAGCCAGCGGGGGACAGTGAACACCGGGGAGCTGTTTTTT. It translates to CASSQRGTVNTGELFF.

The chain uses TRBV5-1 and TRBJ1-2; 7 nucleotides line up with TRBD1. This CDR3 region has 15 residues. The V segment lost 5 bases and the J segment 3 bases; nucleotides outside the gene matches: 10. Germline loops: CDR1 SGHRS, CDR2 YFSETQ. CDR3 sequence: CASSPDRARDYGYTF. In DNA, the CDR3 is TGCGCCAGCAGTCCCGACAGGGCTCGTGACTATGGCTACACCTTC.

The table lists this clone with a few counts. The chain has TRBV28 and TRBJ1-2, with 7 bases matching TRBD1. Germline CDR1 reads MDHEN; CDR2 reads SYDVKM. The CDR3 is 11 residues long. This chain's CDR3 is CGAGGNYGYTF. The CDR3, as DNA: TGTGGGGCAGGGGGTAACTATGGCTACACCTTC.

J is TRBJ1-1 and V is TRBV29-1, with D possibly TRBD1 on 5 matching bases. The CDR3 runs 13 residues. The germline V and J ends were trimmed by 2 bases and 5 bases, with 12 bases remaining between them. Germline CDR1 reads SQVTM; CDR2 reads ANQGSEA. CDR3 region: CSVERAPGTEAFF. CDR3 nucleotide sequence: TGCAGCGTTGAAAGGGCACCAGGGACTGAAGCTTTCTTT.

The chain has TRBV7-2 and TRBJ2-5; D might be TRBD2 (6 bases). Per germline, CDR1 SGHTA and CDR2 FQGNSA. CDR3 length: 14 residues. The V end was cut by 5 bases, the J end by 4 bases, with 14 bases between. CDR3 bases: TGTGCCAGCAGCCCCGGGGAGGACCGAGAGACCCAGTACTTC. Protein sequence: CASSPGEDRETQYF.

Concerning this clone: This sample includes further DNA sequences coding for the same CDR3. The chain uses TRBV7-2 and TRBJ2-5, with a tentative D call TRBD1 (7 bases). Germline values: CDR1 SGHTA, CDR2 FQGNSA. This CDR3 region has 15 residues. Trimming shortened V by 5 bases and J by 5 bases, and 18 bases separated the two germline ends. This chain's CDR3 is CASSLEFRGVETQYF. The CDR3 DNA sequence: TGTGCCAGCAGCCTAGAATTCAGGGGGGTCGAGACCCAGTACTTC.

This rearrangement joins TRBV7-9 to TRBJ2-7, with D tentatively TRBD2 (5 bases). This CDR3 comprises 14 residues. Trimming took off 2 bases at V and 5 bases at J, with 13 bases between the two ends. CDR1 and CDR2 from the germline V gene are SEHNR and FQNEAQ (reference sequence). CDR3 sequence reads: CASSLPQAGDEQYF. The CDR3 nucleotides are TGTGCCAGCAGCTTACCTCAGGCCGGGGACGAGCAGTACTTC.

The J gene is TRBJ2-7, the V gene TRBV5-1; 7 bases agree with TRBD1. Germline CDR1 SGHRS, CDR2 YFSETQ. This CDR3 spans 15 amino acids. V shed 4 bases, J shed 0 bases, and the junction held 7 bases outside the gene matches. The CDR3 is CASSPPTGSSYEQYF. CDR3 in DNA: TGCGCCAGCAGCCCCCCGACAGGGAGCTCCTACGAGCAGTACTTC. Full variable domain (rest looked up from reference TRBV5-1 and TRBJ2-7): KAGVTQTPRYLIKTRGQQVTLSCSPISGHRSVSWYQQTPGQGLQFLFEYFSETQRNKGNFPGRFSGRQFSNSRSEMNVSTLELGDSALYLCASSPPTGSSYEQYFGPGTRLTVT.

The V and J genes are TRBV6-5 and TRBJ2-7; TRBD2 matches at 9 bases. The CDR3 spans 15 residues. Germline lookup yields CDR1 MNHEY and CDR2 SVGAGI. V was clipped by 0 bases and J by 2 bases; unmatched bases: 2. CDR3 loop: CASSYSLAGTYEQYF. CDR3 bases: TGTGCCAGCAGTTACTCGCTAGCGGGGACCTACGAGCAGTACTTC.

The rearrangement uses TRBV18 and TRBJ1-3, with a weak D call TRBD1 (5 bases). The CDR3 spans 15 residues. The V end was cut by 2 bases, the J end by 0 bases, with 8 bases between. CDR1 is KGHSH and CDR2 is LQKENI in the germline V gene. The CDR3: CASSPSTGSGNTIYF. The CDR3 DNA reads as TGTGCCAGCTCACCAAGCACAGGCTCTGGAAACACCATATATTTT. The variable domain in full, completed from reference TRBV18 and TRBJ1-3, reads NAGVMQNPRHLVRRRGQEARLRCSPMKGHSHVYWYRQLPEEGLKFMVYLQKENIIDESGMPKERFSAEFPKEGPSILRIQQVVRGDSAAYFCASSPSTGSGNTIYFGEGSWLTVV.